This T cell receptor (beta chain) was obtained from a study of shared T cell receptors in the human thymus. TCRdb keeps only in-frame clones here, not all; method: immunoSEQ multiplex PCR. The sample contains about 660,000 clones, around 87% of which appear only once. The germline gives CDR1 SGHTA, CDR2 FQGNSA. The CDR3 covers 13 residues. V shed 5 bases and J shed 2 bases, with 10 bases lying between them. The sample also formed part of further work on human thymus T cells. This second report adds: Thymic and blood repertoires appeared to show biased V and J gene usage. Related research has reported that thymic repertoires overlap highly among unrelated individuals.

The material sequenced was thymocytes. This receptor was taken from a boy under two years old with a congenital heart defect. The chain recombines TRBV7-2 with TRBJ2-7; D is ambiguous. DNA of the CDR3: TGTGCCAGCAGCCCGCGTATGGCCTACGAGCAGTACTTC. This sequence encodes CASSPRMAYEQYF.